This TCR beta chain was profiled in a study of blood T cell repertoires in COVID-19. Seattle's enrolled individuals joined amid active infection and were then monitored longitudinally. The method was immunoSEQ multiplex PCR; TCRdb's version includes in-frame clones alone and lacks a portion of them. The sample holds about 250,000 clones, around 85% seen once. Sample: peripheral blood. This sequence originates from a human donor with COVID-19, enrolled during active disease. The donor label of this sample is uncertain.

The CDR3: CAWSVLGAGFGEAFF. CDR3 DNA sequence: TGTGCCTGGAGTGTACTAGGAGCCGGGTTTGGGGAAGCTTTCTTT. The rearrangement uses TRBV30 and TRBJ1-1, with D hard to call. The germline V gene has CDR1 GTSNPN and CDR2 SVGIG (reference sequence). The CDR3 spans 15 residues. V lost 0 bases to trimming and J lost 8 bases, with 19 bases between them.